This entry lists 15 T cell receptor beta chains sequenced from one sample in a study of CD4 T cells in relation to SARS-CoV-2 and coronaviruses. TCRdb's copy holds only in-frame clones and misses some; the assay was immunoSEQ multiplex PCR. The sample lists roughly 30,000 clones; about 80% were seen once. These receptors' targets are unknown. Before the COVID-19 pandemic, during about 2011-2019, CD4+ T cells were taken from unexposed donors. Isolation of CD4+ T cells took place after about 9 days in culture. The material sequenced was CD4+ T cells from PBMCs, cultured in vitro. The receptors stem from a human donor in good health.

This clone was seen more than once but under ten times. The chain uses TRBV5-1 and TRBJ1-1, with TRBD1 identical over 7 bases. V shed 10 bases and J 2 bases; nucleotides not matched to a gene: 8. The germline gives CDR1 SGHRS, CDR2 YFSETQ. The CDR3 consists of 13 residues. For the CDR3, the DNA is TGCGCCTCCCAAGGACAGGACAACACTGAAGCTTTCTTT. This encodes CASQGQDNTEAFF.

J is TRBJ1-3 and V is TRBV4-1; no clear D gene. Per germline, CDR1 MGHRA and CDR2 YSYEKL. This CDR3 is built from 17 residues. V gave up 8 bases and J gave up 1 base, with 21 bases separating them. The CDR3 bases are TGCGCCAGCCGTCCGGAGCTGGGAATAGGGTCTGGAAACACCATATATTTT. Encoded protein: CASRPELGIGSGNTIYF.

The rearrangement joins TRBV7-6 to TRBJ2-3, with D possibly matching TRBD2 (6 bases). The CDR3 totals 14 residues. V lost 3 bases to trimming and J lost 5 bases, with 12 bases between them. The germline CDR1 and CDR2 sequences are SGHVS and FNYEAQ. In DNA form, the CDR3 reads TGTGCCAGCAGCTTCGGCGGGGAGAAAGATACGCAGTATTTT. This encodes CASSFGGEKDTQYF.

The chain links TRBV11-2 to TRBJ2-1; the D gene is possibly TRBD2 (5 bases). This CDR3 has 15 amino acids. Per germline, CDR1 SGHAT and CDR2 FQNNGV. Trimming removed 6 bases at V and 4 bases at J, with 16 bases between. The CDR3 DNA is TGTGCCAGCAGTCCAGACTACCTAGAGTACAATGAGCAGTTCTTC. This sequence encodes CASSPDYLEYNEQFF.

CDR3 nucleotide sequence: TGTGCCAGCAGCTTGCTTGACAGGGCCGGAGAAAAACTGTTTTTT. This gives the protein CASSLLDRAGEKLFF. V gene TRBV11-2 combines with J gene TRBJ1-4; 7 bases fit TRBD1. The CDR3 length is 15 residues. V was pared by 3 bases and J by 8 bases, with 9 bases of the junction left unmatched. Germline V gene sequence: CDR1 SGHAT, CDR2 FQNNGV.

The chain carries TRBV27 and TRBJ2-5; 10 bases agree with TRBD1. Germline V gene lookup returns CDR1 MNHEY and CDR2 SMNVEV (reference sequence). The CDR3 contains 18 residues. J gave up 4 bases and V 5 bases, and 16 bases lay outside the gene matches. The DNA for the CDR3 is TGTGCCAGCAGTCCTAAAATCCCTAGACAGGGGGCCGGAGAGACCCAGTACTTC. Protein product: CASSPKIPRQGAGETQYF.

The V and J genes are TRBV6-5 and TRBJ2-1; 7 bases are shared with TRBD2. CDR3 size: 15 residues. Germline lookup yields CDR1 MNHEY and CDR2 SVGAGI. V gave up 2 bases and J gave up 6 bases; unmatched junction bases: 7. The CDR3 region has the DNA TGTGCCAGCAGTTACGGGGAGGGAGCCCCCAATGAGCAGTTCTTC. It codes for CASSYGEGAPNEQFF.

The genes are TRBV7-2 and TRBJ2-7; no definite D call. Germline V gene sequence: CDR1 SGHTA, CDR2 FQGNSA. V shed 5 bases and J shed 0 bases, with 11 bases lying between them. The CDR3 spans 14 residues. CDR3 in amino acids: CASSPQWDSYEQYF. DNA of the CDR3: TGTGCCAGCAGCCCGCAATGGGACTCCTACGAGCAGTACTTC.

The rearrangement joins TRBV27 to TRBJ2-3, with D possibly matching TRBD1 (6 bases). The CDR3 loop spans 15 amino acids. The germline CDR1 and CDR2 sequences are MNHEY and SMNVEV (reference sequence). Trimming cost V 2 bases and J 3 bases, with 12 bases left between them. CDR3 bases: TGTGCCAGCAGTTTAAGCTGGGGGCGAACAGATACGCAGTATTTT. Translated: CASSLSWGRTDTQYF.

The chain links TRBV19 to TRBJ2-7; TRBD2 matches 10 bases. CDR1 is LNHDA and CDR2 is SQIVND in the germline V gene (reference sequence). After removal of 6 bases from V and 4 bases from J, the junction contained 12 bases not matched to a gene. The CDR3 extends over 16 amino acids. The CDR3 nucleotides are TGTGCCAGTAGAGCTTCACTAGCGGGAAGAGATTACGAGCAGTACTTC. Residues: CASRASLAGRDYEQYF.

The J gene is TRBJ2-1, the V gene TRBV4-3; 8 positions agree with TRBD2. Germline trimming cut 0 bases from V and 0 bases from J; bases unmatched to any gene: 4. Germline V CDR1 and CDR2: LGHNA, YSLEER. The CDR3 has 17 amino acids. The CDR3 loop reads CASSQDQLAGSYNEQFF. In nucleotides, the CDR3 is TGCGCCAGCAGCCAAGATCAGCTAGCGGGCTCCTACAATGAGCAGTTCTTC.

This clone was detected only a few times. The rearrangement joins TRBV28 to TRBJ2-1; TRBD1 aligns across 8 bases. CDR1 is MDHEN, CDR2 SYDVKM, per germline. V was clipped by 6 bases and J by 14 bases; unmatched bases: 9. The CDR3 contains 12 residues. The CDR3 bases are TGTGCCAGCAGACAATACAGGGGGGCTGAGTTCTTC. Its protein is CASRQYRGAEFF.

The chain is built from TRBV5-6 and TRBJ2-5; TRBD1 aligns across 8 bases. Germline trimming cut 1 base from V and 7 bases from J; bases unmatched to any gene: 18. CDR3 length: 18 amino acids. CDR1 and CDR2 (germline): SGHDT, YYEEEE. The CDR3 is CASSLWANRGDLRGTQYF. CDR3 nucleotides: TGTGCCAGCAGCTTGTGGGCCAACAGGGGGGACCTTCGTGGGACCCAGTACTTC.

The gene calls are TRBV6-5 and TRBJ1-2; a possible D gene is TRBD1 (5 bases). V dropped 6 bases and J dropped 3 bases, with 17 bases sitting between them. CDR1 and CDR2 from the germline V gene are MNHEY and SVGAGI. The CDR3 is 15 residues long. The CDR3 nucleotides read TGTGCCAGCAGAGAGAGGGAAGACAGTTACTATGGCTACACCTTC. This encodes CASREREDSYYGYTF.

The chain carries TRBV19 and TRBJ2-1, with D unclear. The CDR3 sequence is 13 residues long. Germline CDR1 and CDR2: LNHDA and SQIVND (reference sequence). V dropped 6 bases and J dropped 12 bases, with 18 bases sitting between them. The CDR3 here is CASSLRPRYGQFF. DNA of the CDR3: TGTGCCAGTAGCCTCCGGCCCCGCTATGGGCAGTTCTTC.